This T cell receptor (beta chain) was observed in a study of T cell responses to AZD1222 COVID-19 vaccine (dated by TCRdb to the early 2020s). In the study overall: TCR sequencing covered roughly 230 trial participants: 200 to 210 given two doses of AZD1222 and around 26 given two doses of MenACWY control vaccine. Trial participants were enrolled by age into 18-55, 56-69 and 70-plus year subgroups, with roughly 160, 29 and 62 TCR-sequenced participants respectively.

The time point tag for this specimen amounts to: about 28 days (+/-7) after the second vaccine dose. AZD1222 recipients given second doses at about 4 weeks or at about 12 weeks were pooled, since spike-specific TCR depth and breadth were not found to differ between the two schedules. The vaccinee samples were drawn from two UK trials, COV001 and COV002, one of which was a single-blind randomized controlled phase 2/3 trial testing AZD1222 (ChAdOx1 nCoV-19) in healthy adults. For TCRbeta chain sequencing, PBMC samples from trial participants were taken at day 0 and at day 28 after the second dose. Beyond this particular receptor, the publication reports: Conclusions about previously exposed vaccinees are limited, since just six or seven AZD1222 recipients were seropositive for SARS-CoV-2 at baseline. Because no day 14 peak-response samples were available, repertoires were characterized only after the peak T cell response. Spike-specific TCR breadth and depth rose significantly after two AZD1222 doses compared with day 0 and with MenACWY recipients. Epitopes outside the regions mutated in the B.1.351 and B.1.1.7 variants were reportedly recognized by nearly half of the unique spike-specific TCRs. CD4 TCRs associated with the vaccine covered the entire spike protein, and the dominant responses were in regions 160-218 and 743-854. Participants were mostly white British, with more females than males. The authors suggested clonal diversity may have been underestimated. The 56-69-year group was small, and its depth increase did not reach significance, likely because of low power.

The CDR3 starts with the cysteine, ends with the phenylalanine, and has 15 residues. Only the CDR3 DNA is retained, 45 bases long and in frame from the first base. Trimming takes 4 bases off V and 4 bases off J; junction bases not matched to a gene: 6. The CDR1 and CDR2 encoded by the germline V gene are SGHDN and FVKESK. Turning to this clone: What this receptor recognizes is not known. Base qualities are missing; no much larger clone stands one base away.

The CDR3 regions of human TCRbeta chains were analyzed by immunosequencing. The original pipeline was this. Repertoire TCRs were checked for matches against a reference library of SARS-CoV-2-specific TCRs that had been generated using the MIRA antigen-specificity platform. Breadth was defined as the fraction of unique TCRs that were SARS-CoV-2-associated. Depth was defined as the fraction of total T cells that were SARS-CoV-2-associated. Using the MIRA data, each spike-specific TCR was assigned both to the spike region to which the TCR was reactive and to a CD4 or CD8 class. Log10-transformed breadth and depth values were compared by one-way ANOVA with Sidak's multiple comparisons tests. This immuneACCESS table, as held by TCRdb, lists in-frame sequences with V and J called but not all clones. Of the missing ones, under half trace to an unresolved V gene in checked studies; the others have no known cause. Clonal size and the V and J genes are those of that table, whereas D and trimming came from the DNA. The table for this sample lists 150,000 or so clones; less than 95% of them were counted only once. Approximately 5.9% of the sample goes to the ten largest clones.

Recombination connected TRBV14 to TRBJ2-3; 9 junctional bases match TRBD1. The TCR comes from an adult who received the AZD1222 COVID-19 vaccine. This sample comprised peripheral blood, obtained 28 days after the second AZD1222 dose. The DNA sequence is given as TGTGCCAGCAGCCCAATTCGACAGGGGGCAGATACGCAGTATTTT. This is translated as CASSPIRQGADTQYF.